A selection of T cell receptor beta chains follows, all from one sample in a study of control samples from healthy donors and cancer patients. Data came from immunoSEQ multiplex PCR; TCRdb stores just in-frame clones and leaves some out. The sample has about 96,000 clones, 90% to 95% seen once. Sequencing was performed on blood. The receptors come from a man between 18 and 35 years old in good health. The CDR3 runs from the conserved cysteine through the conserved F or W. D genes are given only for firm matches. Size tells how often a clone was seen (once, few, many) or the class of an expanded clone, and some rows leave it out.

CDR3aa: CASSLRSEAFF; CDR3nt: TGTGCCAGCAGCTTACGGAGTGAAGCTTTCTTT; v_gene: TRBV7-8; d_gene: NA; abundance: NA; j_gene: TRBJ1-1
CDR3aa: CASSVLTSGVYNEQFF; CDR3nt: TGTGCCAGCAGTGTACTGACTAGCGGGGTTTACAATGAGCAGTTCTTC; v_gene: TRBV6-1; d_gene: TRBD2; abundance: NA; j_gene: TRBJ2-1
CDR3aa: CASSHVDIRGTEAFF; CDR3nt: TGCGCCAGCAGCCACGTTGACATCCGGGGGACTGAAGCTTTCTTT; v_gene: TRBV4-1; d_gene: NA; abundance: NA; j_gene: TRBJ1-1
CDR3aa: CASISPAGVKDEQYF; CDR3nt: TGTGCCAGCATCTCCCCAGCGGGAGTTAAAGACGAGCAGTACTTC; v_gene: TRBV2; d_gene: TRBD2; abundance: NA; j_gene: TRBJ2-7
CDR3aa: CAWSLDGNTEAFF; CDR3nt: TGTGCCTGGAGCCTCGACGGGAACACTGAAGCTTTCTTT; v_gene: TRBV30; d_gene: NA; abundance: once; j_gene: TRBJ1-1
CDR3aa: CASSPGTPGNTEAFF; CDR3nt: TGTGCCAGCAGCCCTGGGACACCGGGGAACACTGAAGCTTTCTTT; v_gene: TRBV9; d_gene: NA; abundance: NA; j_gene: TRBJ1-1
CDR3aa: CASSLGLAGVGGETQYF; CDR3nt: TGTGCCAGCAGCTTAGGGCTAGCGGGGGTCGGCGGGGAGACCCAGTACTTC; v_gene: TRBV7-2; d_gene: TRBD2; abundance: once; j_gene: TRBJ2-5
CDR3aa: CASSLVAGTSYEQYF; CDR3nt: TGTGCCAGCAGCTTGGTTGCAGGGACCTCCTACGAGCAGTACTTC; v_gene: TRBV5-5; d_gene: NA; abundance: NA; j_gene: TRBJ2-7
CDR3aa: CASSPGTGGNTEAFF; CDR3nt: TGTGCCAGCAGCCCAGGGACAGGAGGGAACACTGAAGCTTTCTTT; v_gene: TRBV9; d_gene: TRBD1; abundance: NA; j_gene: TRBJ1-1
CDR3aa: CASSPRSRTSGSYEQYF; CDR3nt: TGTGCCAGCAGCCCAAGATCGCGGACTAGCGGTTCCTACGAGCAGTACTTC; v_gene: TRBV9; d_gene: TRBD2; abundance: NA; j_gene: TRBJ2-7
CDR3aa: CATSDPTGDTETQYF; CDR3nt: TGTGCCACCAGTGATCCTACAGGGGATACGGAGACCCAGTACTTC; v_gene: TRBV24-1; d_gene: TRBD1; abundance: NA; j_gene: TRBJ2-5
CDR3aa: CASSGYTNWNYGYTF; CDR3nt: TGTGCCAGCAGCGGCTACACTAACTGGAACTATGGCTACACCTTC; v_gene: TRBV9; d_gene: NA; abundance: once; j_gene: TRBJ1-2
CDR3aa: CASSSWTSGTNEQFF; CDR3nt: TGTGCCAGCAGTTCATGGACTAGCGGAACGAATGAGCAGTTCTTC; v_gene: TRBV6-5; d_gene: TRBD2; abundance: NA; j_gene: TRBJ2-1
CDR3aa: CAASYNEQFF; CDR3nt: TGTGCGGCTTCCTACAATGAGCAGTTCTTC; v_gene: TRBV28; d_gene: NA; abundance: NA; j_gene: TRBJ2-1
CDR3aa: CASSPQGFNTEAFF; CDR3nt: TGTGCCAGCTCACCCCAGGGATTTAACACTGAAGCTTTCTTT; v_gene: TRBV18; d_gene: NA; abundance: NA; j_gene: TRBJ1-1
CDR3aa: CASKKDGNTIYF; CDR3nt: TGTGCCAGCAAGAAAGATGGAAACACCATATATTTT; v_gene: TRBV12-3/TRBV12-4; d_gene: NA; abundance: NA; j_gene: TRBJ1-3
CDR3aa: CASTGTPGQENYGYTF; CDR3nt: TGTGCCAGCACTGGCACACCGGGACAGGAAAACTATGGCTACACCTTC; v_gene: TRBV6-6; d_gene: TRBD1; abundance: NA; j_gene: TRBJ1-2
CDR3aa: CASSYSKTGSPLHF; CDR3nt: TGTGCCAGCAGTTACTCGAAAACGGGTTCACCCCTCCACTTT; v_gene: TRBV6-5; d_gene: NA; abundance: once; j_gene: TRBJ1-6